A selection of T cell receptor beta chains follows, all from one sample in a study of blood T cell repertoires in COVID-19. The protocol was immunoSEQ multiplex PCR, while the TCRdb copy is restricted to in-frame clones and leaves out a portion. Of fewer than 150,000 clones in the sample, roughly four fifths were seen once. Sequencing was performed on peripheral blood. The receptors were sampled from a human donor in a cohort sampled during active COVID-19. CDR3s include the opening cysteine and the closing phenylalanine or tryptophan. D genes are given only for firm matches. Expanded clones are given a class, and other clones once, few, many or no size at all.

d_gene | j_gene | v_gene | abundance | CDR3aa | CDR3nt
TRBD1 | TRBJ2-3 | TRBV19 | NA | CASSIGLLGQGTTDTQYF | TGTGCCAGTAGTATAGGCCTTCTTGGACAGGGGACCACAGATACGCAGTATTTT
TRBD2 | TRBJ2-5 | TRBV28 | NA | CASSGGRGTQYF | TGTGCCAGCAGCGGGGGGAGGGGGACCCAGTACTTC
NA | TRBJ1-1 | TRBV24-1 | NA | CATSDSAGGNTEAFF | TGTGCCACCAGTGATTCGGCGGGGGGGAACACTGAAGCTTTCTTT
TRBD1 | TRBJ2-7 | TRBV10-3 | NA | CAMGQGPTYEQYF | TGTGCCATGGGACAGGGACCAACCTACGAGCAGTACTTC
NA | TRBJ2-2 | TRBV6-5 | NA | CASSPSDTGELFF | TGTGCCAGCAGTCCCTCCGACACCGGGGAGCTGTTTTTT
TRBD1 | TRBJ2-1 | TRBV24-1 | NA | CATSGAGGARKANEQFF | TGTGCCACCAGTGGGGCAGGGGGCGCGAGGAAAGCCAATGAGCAGTTCTTC
NA | TRBJ2-5 | TRBV11-2 | NA | CASREMPVETQYF | TGTGCCAGCAGGGAGATGCCGGTGGAGACCCAGTACTTC
NA | TRBJ1-1 | TRBV5-1 | once | CASRVDSSNTEAFF | TGCGCCAGCAGGGTTGACAGCAGCAACACTGAAGCTTTCTTT
NA | TRBJ1-2 | TRBV5-1 | NA | CASSTGSDYGYTF | TGCGCCAGCAGTACAGGGTCCGACTATGGCTACACCTTC
NA | TRBJ2-2 | TRBV2 | NA | CASSEGLNTGELFF | TGTGCCAGCAGTGAGGGGCTGAACACCGGGGAGCTGTTTTTT
NA | TRBJ1-2 | TRBV29-1 | NA | CSTAPGAGADYGYTF | TGCAGCACAGCTCCAGGGGCGGGGGCTGACTATGGCTACACCTTC
TRBD2 | TRBJ2-3 | TRBV4-3 | once | CASSQDSQRGTDTQYF | TGCGCCAGCAGCCAAGATTCCCAGCGGGGTACAGATACGCAGTATTTT
TRBD1 | TRBJ2-4 | TRBV11-2 | NA | CASSSPRTGVRSIQYF | TGTGCCAGCAGCTCGCCTCGGACAGGGGTGAGGAGCATTCAGTACTTC
TRBD1 | TRBJ1-5 | TRBV6-2/TRBV6-3 | NA | CASSYAPDRGYSGNQPQHF | TGTGCCAGCAGTTATGCCCCGGACAGGGGGTATAGTGGCAATCAGCCCCAGCATTTT